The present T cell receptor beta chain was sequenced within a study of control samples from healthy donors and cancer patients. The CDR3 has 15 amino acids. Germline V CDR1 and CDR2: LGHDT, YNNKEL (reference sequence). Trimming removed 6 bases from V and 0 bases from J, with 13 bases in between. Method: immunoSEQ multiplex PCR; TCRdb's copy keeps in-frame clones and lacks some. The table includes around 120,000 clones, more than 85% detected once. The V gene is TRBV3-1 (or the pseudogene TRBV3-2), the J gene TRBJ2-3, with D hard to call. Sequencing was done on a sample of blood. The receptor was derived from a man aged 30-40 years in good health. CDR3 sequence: CASSLGDASTDTQYF. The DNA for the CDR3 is TGTGCCAGCAGTTTAGGTGATGCTAGCACAGATACGCAGTATTTT.